A single sample gave rise to the 32 T cell receptor beta chains below, sequenced in a study of blood T cell repertoires in COVID-19. TCRdb keeps only in-frame clones here, not all; method: immunoSEQ multiplex PCR. The sample has approximately 190,000 clones, roughly four fifths seen once. The sequenced sample was peripheral blood. The receptors stem from a middle-aged woman with acute or convalescent COVID-19.

This chain uses TRBV4-1 with TRBJ1-3; D might be TRBD1 (5 bases). The CDR3 consists of 15 residues. V gave up 0 bases and J gave up 4 bases, with 10 bases separating them. Looked up from germline, CDR1 is MGHRA and CDR2 is YSYEKL. This CDR3 is CASSQDPPGGNTIYF. The CDR3 DNA sequence: TGCGCCAGCAGCCAAGATCCGCCAGGGGGAAACACCATATATTTT.

The chain is built from TRBV30 and TRBJ2-5; D not certain. The V and J ends lost 3 bases and 5 bases respectively, with 13 bases between them. This CDR3 comprises 13 residues. Germline CDR1 is GTSNPN and CDR2 is SVGIG (reference sequence). The CDR3 DNA follows: TGTGCCTGGAGCCACACCGCCCTGGAGACCCAGTACTTC. Its protein is CAWSHTALETQYF.

This clone was counted only a few times. The chain combines TRBV4-2 with TRBJ2-7; 9 positions match TRBD1. The CDR3 extends over 14 amino acids. The trim removed 5 bases at V and 5 bases at J, leaving 7 bases unmatched. Germline CDR1 reads LGHNA; CDR2 reads YNFKEQ. CDR3 residues: CASSSDRGIDEQYF. Written as DNA, the CDR3 is TGTGCCAGCAGCTCCGACAGGGGGATCGACGAGCAGTACTTC.

The chain recombines TRBV18 with TRBJ1-2, with TRBD1 as a possible D gene (5 bases). The CDR3 length is 15 residues. Germline-derived CDR1 and CDR2 are KGHSH and LQKENI. V was trimmed by 3 bases and J by 6 bases, leaving 17 bases between them. The CDR3 coding sequence is TGTGCCAGCTCACCTTACGGACAAGTCACCAATGGCTACACCTTC. This codes for CASSPYGQVTNGYTF. The complete variable domain, with remaining parts taken from reference TRBV18 and TRBJ1-2, reads NAGVMQNPRHLVRRRGQEARLRCSPMKGHSHVYWYRQLPEEGLKFMVYLQKENIIDESGMPKERFSAEFPKEGPSILRIQQVVRGDSAAYFCASSPYGQVTNGYTFGSGTRLTVV.

This chain connects TRBV5-4 to TRBJ2-1; perhaps TRBD2 as D (6 bases). Trimming removed 0 bases from V and 6 bases from J, with 10 bases in between. This CDR3 has 14 residues. The germline gives CDR1 SGHNT, CDR2 YYREEE (reference sequence). CDR3 residues: CASSLGRGANEQFF. CDR3 DNA: TGTGCCAGCAGCTTGGGCCGCGGGGCCAATGAGCAGTTCTTC. Together with reference TRBV5-4 and TRBJ2-1, the CDR3 gives the full variable domain: ETGVTQSPTHLIKTRGQQVTLRCSSQSGHNTVSWYQQALGQGPQFIFQYYREEENGRGNFPPRFSGLQFPNYSSELNVNALELDDSALYLCASSLGRGANEQFFGPGTRLTVL.

The chain employs TRBV19 and TRBJ2-7, with 9 bases fitting TRBD2. The germline V gene has CDR1 LNHDA and CDR2 SQIVND (reference sequence). The CDR3 runs to 12 residues. Trimming at V came to 7 bases and at J to 2 bases, leaving 0 bases not matched to a gene. The CDR3 DNA reads as TGTGCCAGTACTAGCGGGACCTACGAGCAGTACTTC. Protein: CASTSGTYEQYF. The full variable domain, its missing parts supplied by reference TRBV19 and TRBJ2-7, is DGGITQSPKYLFRKEGQNVTLSCEQNLNHDAMYWYRQDPGQGLRLIYYSQIVNDFQKGDIAEGYSVSREKKESFPLTVTSAQKNPTAFYLCASTSGTYEQYFGPGTRLTVT.

This clone was detected a few times. This chain uses TRBV6-1 with TRBJ1-5; TRBD1 might be the D (6 bases). Germline V CDR1 and CDR2: MNHNS, SASEGT. The ends were cut back, 4 bases at V and 4 bases at J, with 20 bases in the middle. The CDR3 runs 17 residues. CDR3 bases: TGTGCCAGCAGTGCCGAGGGGACACAAATGGGAAATCAGCCCCAGCATTTT. Amino acid sequence: CASSAEGTQMGNQPQHF.

This clone turned up a few times. The chain joins TRBV6-5 to TRBJ1-2; no definite D call. Trimming cost V 3 bases and J 4 bases, with 15 bases left between them. CDR1 MNHEY and CDR2 SVGAGI come from the germline V gene. CDR3 length: 15 residues. This CDR3 is CASSYKYGLSYGYTF. DNA for the CDR3: TGTGCCAGCAGTTATAAGTATGGGCTGAGCTATGGCTACACCTTC.

V gene TRBV29-1 combines with J gene TRBJ1-3; D uncertain. The germline CDR1 and CDR2 sequences are SQVTM and ANQGSEA. Between the trimmed V and J ends, which lost 6 bases and 0 bases, there was a span of 12 bases. The CDR3 is made up of 14 amino acids. CDR3 amino acids: CSVTGRDSGNTIYF. The DNA for the CDR3 is TGCAGCGTCACGGGGAGGGACTCTGGAAACACCATATATTTT.

This clone has just one count. The chain has TRBV27 and TRBJ2-7; 8 nucleotides line up with TRBD2. The CDR3 length is 14 residues. The germline gives CDR1 MNHEY, CDR2 SMNVEV (reference sequence). The junction had 4 bases not matched to a gene; V was cut back by 6 bases and J by 0 bases. Here the CDR3 DNA reads TGTGCCAGCAGCCGGGGGGGGGTCTCCTACGAGCAGTACTTC. Translated, it gives CASSRGGVSYEQYF.

The DNA for the CDR3 is TGTGCCAGCAGTGTCGATGGCCGATTCATCTCTGGGGCCAACGTCCTGACTTTC. Protein product: CASSVDGRFISGANVLTF. The chain recombines TRBV13 with TRBJ2-6; D is unclear. Germline V gene sequence: CDR1 PRHDT, CDR2 FYEKMQ (reference sequence). The germline V and J ends were trimmed by 6 bases and 0 bases, with 18 bases remaining between them. The CDR3 covers 18 residues.

The gene calls are TRBV5-4 and TRBJ1-6; tentative D call: TRBD1 (5 bases). Trimming left V 0 bases short and J 10 bases short, with 14 bases between. Germline V gene sequence: CDR1 SGHNT, CDR2 YYREEE (reference sequence). The CDR3 has 15 amino acids. Written as DNA, the CDR3 is TGTGCCAGCAGCTTGGCGGGGGAGAGGACATCACCCCTCCACTTT. Encoded protein: CASSLAGERTSPLHF.

To note about this clone: The junction departs from germline at one end; a sequencing error may be responsible. The genes are TRBV9 and TRBJ2-3; a weak D match, TRBD2 (5 bases). Germline CDR1 SGDLS, CDR2 YYNGEE. The CDR3 sequence is 14 residues long. The chain's CDR3 is CASGVLTTTDTQYF. In nucleotides, the CDR3 is TGTGCCAGCGGCGTATTGACTACCACAGATACGCAGTATTTT. Using reference TRBV9 and TRBJ2-3 for the parts outside the CDR3, the full variable domain is DSGVTQTPKHLITATGQRVTLRCSPRSGDLSVYWYQQSLDQGLQFLIQYYNGEERAKGNILERFSAQQFPDLHSELNLSSLELGDSALYFCASGVLTTTDTQYFGPGTRLTVL.

The gene calls are TRBV5-6 and TRBJ2-7, with a tentative D call TRBD1 (6 bases). Germline V lookup: CDR1 SGHDT, CDR2 YYEEEE. V gave up 2 bases and J gave up 0 bases, with 9 bases separating them. This CDR3 spans 14 amino acids. CDR3 in amino acids: CASSFGQFSYEQYF. The CDR3 region has the DNA TGTGCCAGCAGCTTTGGACAGTTCTCCTACGAGCAGTACTTC.

The CDR3 sequence is CASSSWEPDTQYF. In DNA, the CDR3 is TGTGCCAGCAGTTCTTGGGAGCCAGATACGCAGTATTTT. The chain links TRBV27 to TRBJ2-3, with a weak D call TRBD2 (5 bases). The V gene's germline CDR1 is MNHEY and CDR2 SMNVEV (reference sequence). V was cut by 4 bases and J by 4 bases, with 9 bases left in between. The CDR3 contains 13 residues.

The chain has TRBV27 and TRBJ1-5, with D hard to call. The CDR3 sequence is 15 residues long. V was trimmed by 1 base and J by 1 base, leaving 8 bases between them. Germline CDR1 is MNHEY and CDR2 is SMNVEV (reference sequence). This CDR3 is CASSLYSRSNQPQHF. Written as DNA, the CDR3 is TGTGCCAGCAGTTTATACTCTAGGAGCAATCAGCCCCAGCATTTT.

This chain connects TRBV30 to TRBJ2-7, with 12 nucleotides matching TRBD2. CDR3 length: 19 residues. Germline assignment: CDR1 GTSNPN and CDR2 SVGIG (reference sequence). J gave up 2 bases and V 3 bases, and 17 bases lay outside the gene matches. DNA of the CDR3: TGTGCCTGGAGGCTATACGGGACTAGCGGGCGTATATTGACCTACGAGCAGTACTTC. Translation: CAWRLYGTSGRILTYEQYF.

This sequence joins TRBV7-2 and TRBJ2-2; D may be TRBD2 (6 bases). V gave up 6 bases and J gave up 5 bases, with 7 bases separating them. The germline CDR1 and CDR2 sequences are SGHTA and FQGNSA. The CDR3 length is 12 residues. Here the CDR3 reads CASSRGTGELFF. CDR3 DNA sequence: TGTGCCAGCAGTCGGGGGACCGGGGAGCTGTTTTTT.

This clone was counted once. The V and J genes are TRBV21-1 and TRBJ1-1; the D call in the table, TRBD1, was not verified against the DNA. TRBV21-1 is a pseudogene segment. This CDR3 contains 14 residues. DNA for the CDR3: TGTGCCAGCAGGTATGACCCCCGCGACAGGGACGCTTTCTTT. Residues: CASRYDPRDRDAFF.

The table lists this clone with a few counts. The CDR3 DNA is TGTGCCAGCATGGGGCGGTACAATGAGCAGTTCTTC. Its translation: CASMGRYNEQFF. V and J are TRBV12-3 or TRBV12-4 and TRBJ2-1, with TRBD1 as a possible D gene (5 bases). CDR3 size: 12 residues. The V end was cut by 7 bases, the J end by 4 bases, with 8 bases between.

The genes are TRBV9 and TRBJ1-1, with D possibly TRBD1 on 6 matching bases. The germline CDR1 and CDR2 sequences are SGDLS and YYNGEE. CDR3 length: 14 amino acids. V lost 4 bases to trimming and J lost 5 bases, with 15 bases between them. CDR3 sequence reads: CASSPQGRLTEAFF. CDR3 coding DNA: TGTGCCAGCAGCCCCCAGGGGCGCTTGACTGAAGCTTTCTTT.

The V call is TRBV7-3, the J call TRBJ2-7, with 9 bases identical to TRBD1. CDR3 length: 15 residues. J gave up 1 base and V 5 bases, and 6 bases lay outside the gene matches. The germline gives CDR1 SGHTA, CDR2 FQGTGA. The DNA for the CDR3 is TGTGCCAGCAGCAAACAGACAGGGGGATCCTACGAGCAGTACTTC. It specifies CASSKQTGGSYEQYF.

This clone was picked up one time. The chain uses TRBV27 and TRBJ2-7, with D perhaps matching TRBD1 (5 bases). This CDR3 has 15 amino acids. V was clipped by 2 bases and J by 3 bases, with 14 bases between them. Germline assignment: CDR1 MNHEY and CDR2 SMNVEV (reference sequence). In DNA, the CDR3 is TGTGCCAGCAGTTTAAGTTGGCAGGGAAGCTACGAGCAGTACTTC. The encoded protein is CASSLSWQGSYEQYF.

The gene calls are TRBV4-1 and TRBJ2-5; 8 bases line up with TRBD2. This CDR3 region has 16 residues. The germline V gene encodes CDR1 MGHRA and CDR2 YSYEKL. The V gene end was trimmed by 2 bases and the J gene end by 7 bases; junction bases not matched to a gene: 12. The CDR3 DNA follows: TGCGCCAGCAGCCAACTTAGCGGGAAGAACGGCGTGACCCAGTACTTC. This gives the protein CASSQLSGKNGVTQYF.

The chain uses TRBV5-1 and TRBJ2-1, with D possibly being TRBD1 (5 bases). The CDR3 loop spans 12 amino acids. Germline V gene lookup returns CDR1 SGHRS and CDR2 YFSETQ. V lost 4 bases and J 7 bases, leaving 9 bases between the germline ends. CDR3 region: CASSVQGNEQFF. CDR3 bases: TGCGCCAGCAGCGTCCAGGGTAATGAGCAGTTCTTC.

The chain recombines TRBV19 with TRBJ2-7; possible D gene TRBD1, 7 bases. Trimming stripped 3 bases from V and 0 bases from J, with 12 bases between. CDR1 and CDR2 (germline): LNHDA, SQIVND (reference sequence). The CDR3 is made up of 15 amino acids. DNA of the CDR3: TGTGCCAGTAGTATCACAGGGGACTTCTCCTACGAGCAGTACTTC. This codes for CASSITGDFSYEQYF.

J is TRBJ2-2 and V is TRBV5-6; maybe TRBD2 (5 bases). With 5 bases removed from V and 4 bases from J, the gap between germline ends came to 9 bases. The length of the CDR3 is 13 residues. Germline loops: CDR1 SGHDT, CDR2 YYEEEE. The CDR3 sequence: CASSSGLTGELFF. The CDR3, as DNA: TGTGCCAGCAGTTCAGGACTCACCGGGGAGCTGTTTTTT.

CDR3 nucleotide sequence: TGTGCCAGCAGCTCCCGGGGTGCAGGACCCTACGAGCAGTACTTC. Translation: CASSSRGAGPYEQYF. This chain connects TRBV9 to TRBJ2-7; D perhaps matches TRBD2 (5 bases). Germline lookup yields CDR1 SGDLS and CDR2 YYNGEE. This CDR3 is built from 15 residues. V was shortened by 4 bases and J by 2 bases, with 16 bases between the two germline ends.

V is TRBV12-3 or TRBV12-4 and J is TRBJ1-1; D is unclear. CDR3 length: 12 amino acids. The V end was cut by 3 bases, the J end by 3 bases, with 5 bases between. The CDR3 DNA reads as TGTGCCAGCAGTTTCACACACACTGAAGCTTTCTTT. Translating it yields CASSFTHTEAFF.

The chain recombines TRBV6-6 with TRBJ2-7; the D is unclear. The CDR3 consists of 12 residues. The V gene's germline CDR1 is MNHNY and CDR2 SVGAGI (reference sequence). V was shortened by 6 bases and J by 7 bases, with 13 bases between the two germline ends. Written as DNA, the CDR3 is TGTGCCAGCAGCGACGTCGAGAGGGAGCAGTACTTC. Protein: CASSDVEREQYF.

The gene calls are TRBV27 and TRBJ1-6; the D gene is possibly TRBD1 (6 bases). Trimming took off 8 bases at V and 7 bases at J, with 21 bases between the two ends. This CDR3 region has 16 residues. Germline values: CDR1 MNHEY, CDR2 SMNVEV (reference sequence). CDR3 sequence: CASGNTGIRINSPLHF. The CDR3 DNA reads TGTGCCAGCGGAAATACAGGGATCCGCATAAATTCACCCCTCCACTTT.

The chain has TRBV6-2 or TRBV6-3 and TRBJ1-2; D call uncertain. This CDR3 is built from 16 residues. V was pared by 1 base and J by 4 bases, with 16 bases between. In germline, CDR1 is MNHEY, CDR2 SVGEGT. The CDR3 DNA reads as TGTGCCAGCAGTTACTGGTTAGCCCCGCCAGTCTATGGCTACACCTTC. This gives the protein CASSYWLAPPVYGYTF.